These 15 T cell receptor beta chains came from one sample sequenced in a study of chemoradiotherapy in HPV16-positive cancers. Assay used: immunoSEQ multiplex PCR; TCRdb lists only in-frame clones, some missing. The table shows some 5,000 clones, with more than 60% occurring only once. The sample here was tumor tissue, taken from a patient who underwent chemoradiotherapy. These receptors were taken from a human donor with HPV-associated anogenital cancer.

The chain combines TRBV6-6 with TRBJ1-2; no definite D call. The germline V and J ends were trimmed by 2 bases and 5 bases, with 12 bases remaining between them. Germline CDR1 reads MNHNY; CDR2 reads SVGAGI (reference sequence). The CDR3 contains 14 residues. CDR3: CASSYGEMEYGYTF. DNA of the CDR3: TGTGCCAGCAGTTACGGGGAAATGGAGTATGGCTACACCTTC.

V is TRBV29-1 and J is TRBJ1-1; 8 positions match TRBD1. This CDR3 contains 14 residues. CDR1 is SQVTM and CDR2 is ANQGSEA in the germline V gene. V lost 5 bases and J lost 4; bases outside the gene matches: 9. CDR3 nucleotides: TGCAGCGTTTGGACAGGGATAGGCCGCACTGAAGCTTTCTTT. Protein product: CSVWTGIGRTEAFF.

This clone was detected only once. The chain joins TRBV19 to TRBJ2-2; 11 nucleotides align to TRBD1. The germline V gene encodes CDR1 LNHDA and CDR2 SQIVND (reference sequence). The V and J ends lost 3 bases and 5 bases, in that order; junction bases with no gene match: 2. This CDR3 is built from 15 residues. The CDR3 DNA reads TGTGCCAGTAGTATCGGACAGGGGGCAACCGGGGAGCTGTTTTTT. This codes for CASSIGQGATGELFF.

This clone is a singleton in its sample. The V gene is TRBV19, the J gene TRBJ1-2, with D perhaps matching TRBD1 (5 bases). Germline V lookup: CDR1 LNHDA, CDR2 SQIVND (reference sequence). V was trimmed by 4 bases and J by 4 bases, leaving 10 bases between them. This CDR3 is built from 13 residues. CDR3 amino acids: CASSTWDVYGYTF. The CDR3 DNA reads TGTGCCAGTAGTACCTGGGACGTCTATGGCTACACCTTC.

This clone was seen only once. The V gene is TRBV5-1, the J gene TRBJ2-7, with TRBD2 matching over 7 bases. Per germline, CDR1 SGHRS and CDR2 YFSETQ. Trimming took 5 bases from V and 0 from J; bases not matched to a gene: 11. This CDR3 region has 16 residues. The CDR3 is CASSLWGTTPSYEQYF. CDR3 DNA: TGCGCCAGCAGTTTGTGGGGGACTACACCCTCCTACGAGCAGTACTTC. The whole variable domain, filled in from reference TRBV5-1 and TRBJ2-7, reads KAGVTQTPRYLIKTRGQQVTLSCSPISGHRSVSWYQQTPGQGLQFLFEYFSETQRNKGNFPGRFSGRQFSNSRSEMNVSTLELGDSALYLCASSLWGTTPSYEQYFGPGTRLTVT.

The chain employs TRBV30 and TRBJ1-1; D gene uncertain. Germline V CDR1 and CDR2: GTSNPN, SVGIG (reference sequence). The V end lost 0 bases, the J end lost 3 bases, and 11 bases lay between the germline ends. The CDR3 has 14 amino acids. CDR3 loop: CAWSVVGSYTEAFF. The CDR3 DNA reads TGTGCCTGGAGTGTAGTCGGATCGTACACTGAAGCTTTCTTT.

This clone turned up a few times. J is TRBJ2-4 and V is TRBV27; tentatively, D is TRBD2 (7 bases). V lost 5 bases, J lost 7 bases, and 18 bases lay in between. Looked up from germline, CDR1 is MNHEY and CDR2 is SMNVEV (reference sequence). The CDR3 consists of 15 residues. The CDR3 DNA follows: TGTGCCAGCAGTAATGGGGACGGGGGGCGGAACATTCAGTACTTC. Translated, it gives CASSNGDGGRNIQYF.

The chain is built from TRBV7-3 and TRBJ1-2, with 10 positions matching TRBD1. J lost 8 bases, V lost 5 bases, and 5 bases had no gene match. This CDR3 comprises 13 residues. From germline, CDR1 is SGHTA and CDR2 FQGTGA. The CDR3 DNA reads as TGTGCCAGCAGCCCTGGGACAGGGGCGGGCTACACCTTC. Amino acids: CASSPGTGAGYTF.

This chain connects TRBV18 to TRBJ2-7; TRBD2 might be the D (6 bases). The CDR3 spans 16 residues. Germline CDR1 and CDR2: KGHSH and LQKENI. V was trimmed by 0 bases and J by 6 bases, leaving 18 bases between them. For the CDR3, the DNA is TGTGCCAGCTCACCACCGTCCGGTGGAGGGACGCCCGAGCAGTACTTC. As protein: CASSPPSGGGTPEQYF.

CDR3 bases: TGCGCCAGCAGCTTGGGGGAGCACCTAGAGCAGTTCTTC. It encodes CASSLGEHLEQFF. The rearrangement links TRBV5-1 to TRBJ2-1; D is possibly TRBD2 (5 bases). V shed 0 bases and J shed 10 bases, with 11 bases lying between them. Germline CDR1 is SGHRS and CDR2 is YFSETQ. There are 13 residues in the CDR3.

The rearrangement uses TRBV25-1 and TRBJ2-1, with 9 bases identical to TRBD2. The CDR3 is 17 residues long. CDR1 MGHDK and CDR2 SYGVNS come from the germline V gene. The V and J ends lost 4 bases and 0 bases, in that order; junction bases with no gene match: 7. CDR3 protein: CASSGGSGGPSYNEQFF. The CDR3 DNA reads TGTGCCAGCAGTGGGGGTAGCGGGGGCCCCTCCTACAATGAGCAGTTCTTC.

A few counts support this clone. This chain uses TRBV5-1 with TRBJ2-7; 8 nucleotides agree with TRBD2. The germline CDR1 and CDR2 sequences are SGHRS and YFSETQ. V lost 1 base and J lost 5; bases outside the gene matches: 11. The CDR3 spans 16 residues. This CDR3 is CASSLKPSGSTHEQYF. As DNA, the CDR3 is TGCGCCAGCAGCTTGAAGCCCAGCGGGAGTACGCACGAGCAGTACTTC.

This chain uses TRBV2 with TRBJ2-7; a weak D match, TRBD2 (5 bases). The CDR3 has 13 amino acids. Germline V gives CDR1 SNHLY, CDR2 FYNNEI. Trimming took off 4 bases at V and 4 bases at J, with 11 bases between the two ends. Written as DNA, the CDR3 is TGTGCCAGCAGTGCGGGGTTCCGATACGAGCAGTACTTC. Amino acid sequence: CASSAGFRYEQYF.

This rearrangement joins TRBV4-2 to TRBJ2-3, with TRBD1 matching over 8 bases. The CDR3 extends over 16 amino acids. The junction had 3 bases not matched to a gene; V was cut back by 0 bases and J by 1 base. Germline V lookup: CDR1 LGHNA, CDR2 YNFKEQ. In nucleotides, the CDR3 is TGTGCCAGCAGCCAAGATCCGGGACAGGGCACAGATACGCAGTATTTT. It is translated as CASSQDPGQGTDTQYF.

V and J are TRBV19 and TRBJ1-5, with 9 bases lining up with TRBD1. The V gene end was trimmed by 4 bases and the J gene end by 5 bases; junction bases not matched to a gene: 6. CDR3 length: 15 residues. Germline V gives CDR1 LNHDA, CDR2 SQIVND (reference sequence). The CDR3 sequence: CASSRSGTGYQPQHF. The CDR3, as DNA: TGTGCCAGTAGTAGGTCGGGGACAGGGTATCAGCCCCAGCATTTT.